Detailed here is one TCR beta chain. Its antigen is as yet unknown. The CDR3 sequence is 14 residues long. Germline CDR1 reads SGHDN; CDR2 reads FVKESK. V lost 1 base to trimming and J lost 8 bases, with 12 bases between them. These data come from a study of cytomegalovirus exposure and HLA in healthy donors. This PCR relied on a set of 60 Vbeta primers and 13 Jbeta primers. Generated by immunoSEQ multiplex PCR, the TCRdb table keeps only in-frame clones and is missing some. The table has about 180,000 clones, roughly 80% seen once; the top ten hold around 5.7%. General study points: The presence/absence work took it that sequencing depth was about the same across donors. For most TCR beta V segments, an earlier analysis put the productive rate at about 87% or about 30% of the time.

The sample was PBMCs. The V gene is TRBV14, the J gene TRBJ2-1; D may be TRBD2 (5 bases). The sequence was obtained from a man aged 35-49 years in good health and CMV-seronegative. The CDR3 coding sequence is TGTGCCAGCAGCCAAGCGAGAGGGCCCCATGAGCAGTTCTTC. Its protein product is CASSQARGPHEQFF. Full variable domain (rest looked up from reference TRBV14 and TRBJ2-1): EAGVTQFPSHSVIEKGQTVTLRCDPISGHDNLYWYRRVMGKEIKFLLHFVKESKQDESGMPNNRFLAERTGGTYSTLKVQPAELEDSGVYFCASSQARGPHEQFFGPGTRLTVL.